These T cell receptor beta chains were read from a single sample in a study of regulatory T cells in long-lasting Graves disease. One entry per CDR3 protein results from TCRdb running MiXCR on the multiplex PCR reads. Here the sample spans roughly 420,000 distinct CDR3 sequences, 11% to 15% being singletons. The sample also formed part of further work on T cells in Graves' hyperthyroidism and ophthalmopathy.

Sequences were derived from peripheral blood mononuclear cells (PBMCs), sampled at new diagnosis, from a patient treated with antithyroid drugs. The origin of the receptors is a woman aged 45-65 years with Graves disease. The CDR3 runs from the conserved cysteine through the conserved F or W. The order of the fields is D gene, clone size, V gene, J gene, CDR3 DNA, CDR3 protein. A D gene is named only where the DNA matches it firmly. Size is omitted from some rows. Given values are once, few, many or a class for expanded clones.

D: TRBD2
size: NA
V: TRBV28
J: TRBJ2-5
DNA: TGTGCCACTGGACCGGGCGGGAGAGGAGAGACCCAGTACTTC
CDR3: CATGPGGRGETQYF

D: TRBD1
size: many
V: TRBV9
J: TRBJ1-4
DNA: TGTGCCAGCAGCGCACGGGACAGCCCGTTTGAAAAACTGTTTTTT
CDR3: CASSARDSPFEKLFF

D: TRBD1
size: few
V: TRBV7-9
J: TRBJ2-5
DNA: TGTGCCAGCAGCTTAGGAGGACAGGCGGTGACCCAGTACTTC
CDR3: CASSLGGQAVTQYF

D: TRBD2
size: few
V: TRBV12-3/TRBV12-4
J: TRBJ2-2
DNA: TGTGCCAGCTACTCCTCGGGACTAGCGACCGGGGAGCTGTTTTTT
CDR3: CASYSSGLATGELFF

D: NA
size: many
V: TRBV2
J: TRBJ2-2
DNA: TGTGCCAGCAGTGGTTTGACCTTTACCGGGGAGCTGTTTTTT
CDR3: CASSGLTFTGELFF

D: TRBD2
size: many
V: TRBV4-1
J: TRBJ2-5
DNA: TGCGCCAGCAGCGCCCGTCCGGGACTAGCGACAGAGACCCAGTACTTC
CDR3: CASSARPGLATETQYF

D: TRBD1
size: NA
V: TRBV18
J: TRBJ1-4
DNA: TGTGCCAGCTCTCGTACTACAGGGGGTAATGAAAAACTGTTTTTT
CDR3: CASSRTTGGNEKLFF

D: NA
size: many
V: TRBV6-1
J: TRBJ1-5
DNA: TGTGCCAGCAGTAGGTACCAGCAGCCCCAGCATTTT
CDR3: CASSRYQQPQHF

D: TRBD2
size: few
V: TRBV30
J: TRBJ2-3
DNA: TGTGCCTGGAACCCAATAGCGGGGGGGACAGGTACGCAGTATTTT
CDR3: CAWNPIAGGTGTQYF

D: TRBD1
size: few
V: TRBV20-1
J: TRBJ2-7
DNA: TGCAGTGCTAGAGAACCCCGGGACAGGGCCCAAACCTACGAGCAGTACTTC
CDR3: CSAREPRDRAQTYEQYF

D: TRBD1
size: NA
V: TRBV18
J: TRBJ1-3
DNA: TGTGCCAGCTCACCACGAGGGGGCGTCGCCTCTGGAAACACCATATATTTT
CDR3: CASSPRGGVASGNTIYF

D: NA
size: many
V: TRBV7-2
J: TRBJ2-7
DNA: TGTGCCAGCAGCTTATGGGGACAACCCTACGAGCAGTACTTC
CDR3: CASSLWGQPYEQYF

D: NA
size: many
V: TRBV11-2
J: TRBJ2-1
DNA: TGTGCCAGCAGCTTAGACGGACCCAACTACAATGAGCAGTTCTTC
CDR3: CASSLDGPNYNEQFF

D: TRBD1
size: few
V: TRBV6-2/TRBV6-3
J: TRBJ2-1
DNA: TGTGCCAGCAGTTACTCCGGGACAGGGGCCAATGAGCAGTTCTTC
CDR3: CASSYSGTGANEQFF

D: NA
size: many
V: TRBV12-3/TRBV12-4
J: TRBJ1-2
DNA: TGTGCCAGCAGTTTGAATTCGCCGATCTATGGCTACACCTTC
CDR3: CASSLNSPIYGYTF

D: TRBD2
size: many
V: TRBV2
J: TRBJ2-1
DNA: TGTGCCAGTACTAGCGGGGCCGGCTCCTACAATGAGCAGTTCTTC
CDR3: CASTSGAGSYNEQFF

D: NA
size: few
V: TRBV5-1
J: TRBJ2-1
DNA: TGCGCCAGCAGCTTGGTGGGGTTGGAACTCAGGGATGAGCAGTTCTTC
CDR3: CASSLVGLELRDEQFF

D: TRBD2
size: few
V: TRBV20-1
J: TRBJ2-1
DNA: TGCAGTGCTAGAGATGAGAGGACTAGCCCCTACAATGAGCAGTTCTTC
CDR3: CSARDERTSPYNEQFF

D: NA
size: many
V: TRBV30
J: TRBJ2-7
DNA: TGTGCCTGGAAGGGCCCCCCACCCTACGAGCAGTACTTC
CDR3: CAWKGPPPYEQYF

D: NA
size: few
V: TRBV12-3/TRBV12-4
J: TRBJ2-2
DNA: TGTGCCAGCAGTGGGGGCCAGGTGGGGCGGGAGCTGTTTTTT
CDR3: CASSGGQVGRELFF

D: NA
size: NA
V: TRBV9
J: TRBJ2-1
DNA: TGTGCCAGCAGCGGGGCGGGACCGAAGGGATACAATGAGCAGTTCTTC
CDR3: CASSGAGPKGYNEQFF

D: TRBD1
size: few
V: TRBV19
J: TRBJ1-1
DNA: TGTGCCAGTACCTTGGACAGGGCGGCCACTGAAGCTTTCTTT
CDR3: CASTLDRAATEAFF

D: TRBD2
size: many
V: TRBV12-3/TRBV12-4
J: TRBJ2-5
DNA: TGTGCCAGCAGTTTATCTAGGACTAGCGGGACAGACCAAGAGACCCAGTACTTC
CDR3: CASSLSRTSGTDQETQYF

D: NA
size: many
V: TRBV5-1
J: TRBJ1-4
DNA: TGCGCCAGCAGCTGGGGACCCGGAGGCGAAAAACTGTTTTTT
CDR3: CASSWGPGGEKLFF

D: NA
size: NA
V: TRBV5-1
J: TRBJ2-6
DNA: TGCGCCAGCAGCAACGGGGGCGGTGGGGCCAACGTCCTGACTTTC
CDR3: CASSNGGGGANVLTF

D: TRBD2
size: once
V: TRBV11-2
J: TRBJ2-5
DNA: TGTGCCAGCAGCACCCCTGGCGGGAGGGATGAGACCCAGTACTTC
CDR3: CASSTPGGRDETQYF

D: TRBD1
size: many
V: TRBV27
J: TRBJ1-1
DNA: TGTGCCAGCAGTAAGGACAGGGGGCTTTCGTACACTGAAGCTTTCTTT
CDR3: CASSKDRGLSYTEAFF

D: TRBD2
size: few
V: TRBV10-3
J: TRBJ2-3
DNA: TGTGCCACTAGACTAGCGGATAGCACAGATACGCAGTATTTT
CDR3: CATRLADSTDTQYF

D: NA
size: NA
V: TRBV10-3
J: TRBJ2-5
DNA: TGTGCCATCAAGACGGGAGCGGAGACCCAGTACTTC
CDR3: CAIKTGAETQYF

D: TRBD2
size: many
V: TRBV5-1
J: TRBJ2-7
DNA: TGCGCCAGCAGCTTGGTCCTAGCGGGAGGCAACGAGCAGTACTTC
CDR3: CASSLVLAGGNEQYF

D: TRBD1
size: many
V: TRBV7-3
J: TRBJ1-1
DNA: TGTGCCAGCAGCCGGGACAGAGGAGGAGGGACTGAAGCTTTCTTT
CDR3: CASSRDRGGGTEAFF

D: NA
size: NA
V: TRBV9
J: TRBJ2-7
DNA: TGTGCCAGCAGCGTAACCACAGGGAACGAGCAGTACTTC
CDR3: CASSVTTGNEQYF

D: TRBD2
size: NA
V: TRBV28
J: TRBJ2-4
DNA: TGTGCCAGCAGTAGCGGGGGTGGCAAAAACATTCAGTACTTC
CDR3: CASSSGGGKNIQYF

D: TRBD1
size: many
V: TRBV6-5
J: TRBJ1-4
DNA: TGTGCCAGCAGTTACACTTCCGGGACAGGAGGCTCCACTAATGAAAAACTGTTTTTT
CDR3: CASSYTSGTGGSTNEKLFF

D: TRBD1
size: many
V: TRBV12-3/TRBV12-4
J: TRBJ2-2
DNA: TGTGCCAGCACAAGGGGACAGGGGGCGCCGAACACCGGGGAGCTGTTTTTT
CDR3: CASTRGQGAPNTGELFF

D: NA
size: NA
V: TRBV6-1
J: TRBJ2-3
DNA: TGTGCCAGCATTAAGAGGCAGGGAACAGATACGCAGTATTTT
CDR3: CASIKRQGTDTQYF

D: TRBD1
size: many
V: TRBV27
J: TRBJ1-2
DNA: TGTGCCAGCCGTTATGGGACAGGAGATGGCTACACCTTC
CDR3: CASRYGTGDGYTF

D: NA
size: few
V: TRBV5-6
J: TRBJ1-2
DNA: TGTGCCAGCAGCAGAGGGACCGCAAGCCTTGGCTACACCTTC
CDR3: CASSRGTASLGYTF

D: NA
size: few
V: TRBV4-1
J: TRBJ2-2
DNA: TGCGCCAGCAGCCAAGATTTGGCAGAGAACACCGGGGAGCTGTTTTTT
CDR3: CASSQDLAENTGELFF

D: NA
size: NA
V: TRBV4-2
J: TRBJ2-5
DNA: TGTGCCAGCAGCCAAAATACTAGGAAAGAGACCCAGTACTTC
CDR3: CASSQNTRKETQYF

D: TRBD1
size: many
V: TRBV5-1
J: TRBJ2-7
DNA: TGCGCCAGCAGCTTGGAAGACAGGGACGACTACGAGCAGTACTTC
CDR3: CASSLEDRDDYEQYF

D: NA
size: many
V: TRBV6-1
J: TRBJ1-3
DNA: TGTGCCAGCAGTGACACACTCGGCTCTGGAAACACCATATATTTT
CDR3: CASSDTLGSGNTIYF

D: NA
size: many
V: TRBV2
J: TRBJ1-5
DNA: TGTGCCAGCAGTTCCGACGAGTATAGCAATCAGCCCCAGCATTTT
CDR3: CASSSDEYSNQPQHF

D: TRBD1
size: many
V: TRBV18
J: TRBJ1-5
DNA: TGTGCCAGCTCACCACTCGAGACAGGGGGGAATCAGCCCCAGCATTTT
CDR3: CASSPLETGGNQPQHF

D: TRBD2
size: few
V: TRBV9
J: TRBJ2-2
DNA: TGTGCCAGCAGCGTACCCGTCTCGGGTAGCGGGACGCTCACCGGGGAGCTGTTTTTT
CDR3: CASSVPVSGSGTLTGELFF

D: NA
size: many
V: TRBV7-9
J: TRBJ2-7
DNA: TGTGCCAGCAGCCCCAACACCGGGCTAGCGAGAAGCTCCTACGAGCAGTACTTC
CDR3: CASSPNTGLARSSYEQYF

D: NA
size: many
V: TRBV28
J: TRBJ1-1
DNA: TGTGCCAGCAGTTTTGGCACGGGGGACCCTGAAGCTTTCTTT
CDR3: CASSFGTGDPEAFF

D: NA
size: few
V: TRBV4-2
J: TRBJ2-3
DNA: TGTGCCAGCAGCACCTCGGGGGAAGATACGCAGTATTTT
CDR3: CASSTSGEDTQYF

D: TRBD1
size: many
V: TRBV12-3/TRBV12-4
J: TRBJ2-7
DNA: TGTGCCAGCAGTAAGGCGGCAGGGGGATACGAGCAGTACTTC
CDR3: CASSKAAGGYEQYF

D: TRBD1
size: many
V: TRBV3-1
J: TRBJ1-3
DNA: TGTGCCAGCAGCCCCCGGGACAGGGCATCTGGAAACACCATATATTTT
CDR3: CASSPRDRASGNTIYF

D: NA
size: many
V: TRBV12-3/TRBV12-4
J: TRBJ1-2
DNA: TGTGCCAGCAGCCCGACTCACGGGGGCTTCGGCTATGGCTACACCTTC
CDR3: CASSPTHGGFGYGYTF

D: NA
size: NA
V: TRBV6-1
J: TRBJ2-7
DNA: TGTGCCAGCAGTAAGGCGGGACCAAGCTACGAGCAGTACTTC
CDR3: CASSKAGPSYEQYF

D: TRBD1
size: NA
V: TRBV5-1
J: TRBJ2-2
DNA: TGCGCCAGCAGAGCCAGGACAGGGGATTTTCACGGGGAGCTGTTTTTT
CDR3: CASRARTGDFHGELFF